This T cell receptor beta chain was documented in a study of blood T cell repertoires in COVID-19 (dated by TCRdb to between 2020 and 2021). Describing the broader study: Samples covering the acute and convalescent phases of COVID-19 were provided by collaborators in the United States, Italy and Spain. The dataset comprised deeply sampled blood TCRbeta repertoires from subjects exposed to, actively infected with, or recovered from COVID-19. The samples were drawn from two sources: the first 160 participants of the ongoing ImmuneRACE study, and 1,200 or so subjects contributed by 6 global collaborators. The material from the prospective study consisted of cDNA or gDNA derived from T cells, B-cell-depleted T cells, or PBMCs. The repertoires were released in a freely available public database meant as a resource for research on the immune response to SARS-CoV-2. Where available, HLA class I and class II types were obtained from metadata supplied by the sample provider rather than from assay-based typing. Sample metadata almost always included a de-identified subject ID, COVID-19 status, age in years and sex. Summary of the overall study and its limitations: The amount of clinical and demographic metadata varied by source and participant and was provided uncurated.

Note on this clone: Its target antigen remains unknown. No clone much larger than this one lies a single base away; base qualities are absent.

Another Seattle source contributed samples from volunteer blood donors who had recovered from COVID-19. Whole blood was collected in K2EDTA tubes by collaborating institutions according to the institutions' own protocols. For TCRbeta analysis, collaborators shipped samples in one of three forms: frozen whole blood, isolated PBMCs, or DNA extracted from either of those sample types. The CDR3 spans 15 residues, from the cysteine through the phenylalanine. The DNA shown is the 45-base CDR3, in frame from base 1. The junction carries 16 bases between V and J, which are trimmed by 4 bases and 4 bases respectively. From a lookup of the germline V gene, CDR1 and CDR2 are SGHDT and YYEEEE. TCRbeta CDR3 regions were amplified from genomic DNA by means of the immunoSEQ Assay, a bias-controlled multiplex PCR. Regarding the original processing steps: The number of nucleated cells in each sample was estimated by amplification of reference gene primers within the assay. To quantify the absolute abundance of each unique TCRbeta CDR3 rearrangement, sequence reads were collapsed and filtered. Productive Simpson clonality was computed per sample as the square root of Simpson's diversity index over productive rearrangements. As stored in TCRdb, this immuneACCESS dataset retains in-frame rearrangements with V and J assigned. A fraction of the clones does not appear; measured against another copy, unresolved V genes explain less than half of the discrepancy, and the remainder lacks a known reason. That table furnishes V, J and clone size, whereas the DNA furnished D and trimming. The sample profile shows around 370,000 clones; more than 75% of them were found once. Of the sample, roughly 3.5% falls within the top ten clones.

This TCR was sampled from a woman younger than 30 who had recovered from COVID-19. The chain is assembled from TRBV5-6 and TRBJ2-3; D gene: possibly TRBD2, on 6 matching bases. The source material was peripheral blood. The CDR3 is CASSLPGVGPDTQYF. Read as DNA, the sequence is TGTGCCAGCAGCCTCCCGGGAGTGGGGCCAGATACGCAGTATTTT.